The entry that follows covers one T cell receptor beta chain sequence. What it recognizes is unknown. Before surgery, patients took at least one anti-epileptic drug. The sample comes from a study of brain T cells in children with intractable seizures. CDR1 is MNHEY and CDR2 is SVGAGI in the germline V gene. Trimming at V came to 7 bases and at J to 3 bases, leaving 9 bases not matched to a gene. The CDR3 runs to 15 residues. The protocol was immunoSEQ multiplex PCR, while the TCRdb copy is restricted to in-frame clones and leaves out a portion. The table records around 100,000 clones, approximately 94% of them present only once. The study, taken as a whole, reports: Viral specificity was inferred only from CDR3 similarity; HCMV serostatus was unknown. Pre-surgery blood may have been undersampled, hiding some clones.

Here the sequenced sample was peripheral blood, taken at surgery. This receptor was identified in a boy under three years old with hemimegalencephaly and intractable seizures. This chain connects TRBV6-5 to TRBJ2-3; TRBD2 agrees at 8 bases. The CDR3 DNA follows: TGTGCCAGCATCGGGGTGCCTAGCGGGACAGATACGCAGTATTTT. Its protein product is CASIGVPSGTDTQYF.